This T cell receptor (beta chain) was identified during a study of blood T cell repertoires in COVID-19. As for the study in general: Collection of acute and convalescent COVID-19 samples took place in the United States, Italy and Spain. In each case, the material was cDNA or gDNA derived from T cells, B-cell-depleted T cells, or PBMCs.

Assay used: immunoSEQ multiplex PCR; TCRdb lists only in-frame clones, some missing. The top ten clones hold 15% to 19% of a sample with about 74,000 clones, roughly 74% of them seen once. Germline V CDR1 and CDR2: MGHRA, YSYEKL. The V end was cut by 4 bases, the J end by 0 bases, with 18 bases between. This CDR3 region has 18 residues. The chain joins TRBV4-1 to TRBJ2-2; TRBD1 is a possible D gene (6 bases). The material sequenced was peripheral blood. The TCR was taken from a human donor in a cohort sampled during active COVID-19. The CDR3 nucleotides read TGCGCCAGCAGCCCCCTGAGCAGGGGTCAAACGAACACCGGGGAGCTGTTTTTT. Translating it yields CASSPLSRGQTNTGELFF.